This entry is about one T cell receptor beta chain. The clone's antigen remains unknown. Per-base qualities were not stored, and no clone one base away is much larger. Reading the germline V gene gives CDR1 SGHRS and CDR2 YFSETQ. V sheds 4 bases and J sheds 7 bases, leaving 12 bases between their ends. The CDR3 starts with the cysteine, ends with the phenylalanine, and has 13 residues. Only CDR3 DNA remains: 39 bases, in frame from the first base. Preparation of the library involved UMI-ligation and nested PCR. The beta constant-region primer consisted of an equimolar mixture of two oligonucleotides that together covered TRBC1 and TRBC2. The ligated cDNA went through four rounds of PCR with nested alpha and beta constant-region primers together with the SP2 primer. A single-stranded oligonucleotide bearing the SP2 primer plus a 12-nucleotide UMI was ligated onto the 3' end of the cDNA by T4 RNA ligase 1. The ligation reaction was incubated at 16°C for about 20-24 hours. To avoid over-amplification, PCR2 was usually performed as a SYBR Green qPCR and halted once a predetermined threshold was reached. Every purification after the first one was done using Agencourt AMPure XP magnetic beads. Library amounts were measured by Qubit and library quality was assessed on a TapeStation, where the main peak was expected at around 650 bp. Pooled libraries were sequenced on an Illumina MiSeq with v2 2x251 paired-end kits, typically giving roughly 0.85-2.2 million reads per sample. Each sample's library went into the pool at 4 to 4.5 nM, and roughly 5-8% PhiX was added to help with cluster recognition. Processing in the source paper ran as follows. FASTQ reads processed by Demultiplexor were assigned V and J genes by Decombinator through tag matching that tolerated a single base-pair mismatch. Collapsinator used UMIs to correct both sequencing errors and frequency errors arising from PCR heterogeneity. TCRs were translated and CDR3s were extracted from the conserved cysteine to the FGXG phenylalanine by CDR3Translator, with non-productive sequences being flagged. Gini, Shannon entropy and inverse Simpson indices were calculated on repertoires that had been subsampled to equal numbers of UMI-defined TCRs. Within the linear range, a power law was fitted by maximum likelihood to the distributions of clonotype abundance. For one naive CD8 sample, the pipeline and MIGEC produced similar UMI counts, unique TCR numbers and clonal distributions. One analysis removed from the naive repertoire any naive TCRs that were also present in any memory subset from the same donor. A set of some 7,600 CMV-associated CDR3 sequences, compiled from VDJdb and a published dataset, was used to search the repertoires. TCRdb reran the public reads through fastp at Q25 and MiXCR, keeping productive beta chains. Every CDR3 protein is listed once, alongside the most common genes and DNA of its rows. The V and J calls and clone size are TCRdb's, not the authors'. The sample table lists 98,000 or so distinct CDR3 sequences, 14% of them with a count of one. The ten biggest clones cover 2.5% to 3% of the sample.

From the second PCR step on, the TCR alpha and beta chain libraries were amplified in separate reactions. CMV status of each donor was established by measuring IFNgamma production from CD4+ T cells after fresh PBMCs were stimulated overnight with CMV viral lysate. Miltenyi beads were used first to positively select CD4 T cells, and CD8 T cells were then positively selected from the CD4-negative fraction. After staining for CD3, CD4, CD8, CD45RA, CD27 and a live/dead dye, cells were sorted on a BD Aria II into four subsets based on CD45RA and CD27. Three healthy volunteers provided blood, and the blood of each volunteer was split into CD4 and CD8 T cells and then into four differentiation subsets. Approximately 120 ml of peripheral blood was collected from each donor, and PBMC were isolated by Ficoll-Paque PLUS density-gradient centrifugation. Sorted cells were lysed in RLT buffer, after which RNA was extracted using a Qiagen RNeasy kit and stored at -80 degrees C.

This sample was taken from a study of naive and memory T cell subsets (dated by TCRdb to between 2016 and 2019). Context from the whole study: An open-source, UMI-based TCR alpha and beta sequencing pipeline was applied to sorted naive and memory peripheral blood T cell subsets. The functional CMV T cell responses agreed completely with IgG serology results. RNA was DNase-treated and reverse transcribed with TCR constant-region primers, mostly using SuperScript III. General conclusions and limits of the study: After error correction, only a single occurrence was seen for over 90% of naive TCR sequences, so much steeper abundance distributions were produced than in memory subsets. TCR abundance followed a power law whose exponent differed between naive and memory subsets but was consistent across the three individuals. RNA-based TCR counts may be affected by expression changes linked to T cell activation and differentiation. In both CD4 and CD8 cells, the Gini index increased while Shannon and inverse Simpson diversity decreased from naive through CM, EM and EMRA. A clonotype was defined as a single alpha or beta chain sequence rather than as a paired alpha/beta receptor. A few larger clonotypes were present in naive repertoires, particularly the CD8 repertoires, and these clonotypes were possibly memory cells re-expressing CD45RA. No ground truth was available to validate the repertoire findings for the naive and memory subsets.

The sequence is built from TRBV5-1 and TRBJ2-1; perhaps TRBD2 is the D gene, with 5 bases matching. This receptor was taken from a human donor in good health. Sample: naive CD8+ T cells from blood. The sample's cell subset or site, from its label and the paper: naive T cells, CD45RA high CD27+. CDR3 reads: CASSIYSGNEQFF. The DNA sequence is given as TGCGCCAGCAGCATATACAGCGGAAATGAGCAGTTCTTC.